These 6 T cell receptor beta chains came from one sample sequenced in a study of T cells expressing NK-cell markers. Reprocessing the 5' RACE reads, TCRdb reports a single entry for every CDR3 protein and omits DNA. Its listing shows roughly 3,200 distinct CDR3 sequences. Sequencing was performed on blood T cells: a sorted CD56 or NKG2C T cell subset, CD4+ or CD8+ T cells, or bulk PBMC T cells (not recorded which). Receptors were obtained from a woman younger than 35 in good health.

This chain connects TRBV12-5 to TRBJ2-2; TCRdb names TRBD1, which stays unverified in the absence of DNA. The CDR3 has 16 amino acids. From germline, CDR1 is LGHNT and CDR2 FRNRAP. The CDR3 sequence is CASGLATGGTAGELFF.

This chain uses TRBV7-9 with TRBJ2-2; no DNA is available, so the TRBD2 call from TCRdb remains unchecked. CDR1 SEHNR and CDR2 FQNEAQ come from the germline V gene (reference sequence). The CDR3 is made up of 15 amino acids. The CDR3 protein is CASSETSGGIGELFF.

Its frequency marks this clonotype as medium-sized (0.01 to 0.1%). The chain uses TRBV10-3 and TRBJ1-5. The CDR3 consists of 13 residues. Per germline, CDR1 ENHRY and CDR2 SYGVKD. CDR3 protein: CAISDTRGQPQHF.

The chain links TRBV29-1 to TRBJ1-1; no DNA is available, so the TRBD1 call from TCRdb remains unchecked. The CDR3 covers 13 residues. Per germline, CDR1 SQVTM and CDR2 ANQGSEA. CDR3 amino acids: CSATTGEGTEAFF.

This clonotype counts as medium-sized by frequency. The rearrangement uses TRBV20-1 and TRBJ2-3. The CDR3 contains 15 residues. Germline V gives CDR1 DFQATT, CDR2 SNEGSKA (reference sequence). The CDR3 here is CSAREGSLMAETQYF.

The rearrangement joins TRBV20-1 to TRBJ1-2; TCRdb outputs TRBD1, but without DNA this stays unchecked. The CDR3 spans 12 residues. The germline gives CDR1 DFQATT, CDR2 SNEGSKA (reference sequence). The CDR3 protein is CSASTGEVGYTF.